Below, 24 T cell receptor beta chains from the same sample are listed, as sequenced in a study of cytomegalovirus exposure and HLA in healthy donors. 13 Jbeta primers and 60 Vbeta primers were used for the PCR. Clones were read by immunoSEQ multiplex PCR, and TCRdb kept only the in-frame ones, dropping some. The sample lists around 140,000 clones, about 76% occurring once. The material sequenced was PBMCs. These receptors were obtained from a male donor in good health and CMV-seronegative.

The chain combines TRBV7-6 with TRBJ2-3; TRBD2 aligns across 13 bases. CDR1 and CDR2 from the germline V gene are SGHVS and FNYEAQ. V lost 5 bases to trimming and J lost 8 bases; unmatched junction nucleotides: 10. The CDR3 totals 16 residues. Here the CDR3 reads CASSQTSGGAQGTQYF. CDR3 DNA: TGTGCCAGCAGCCAAACTAGCGGGGGGGCCCAGGGTACGCAGTATTTT.

In its sample, this clone was seen a few times. This chain links TRBV30 with TRBJ2-2; D is unresolved. V gave up 3 bases and J gave up 4 bases, with 9 bases separating them. This CDR3 contains 13 residues. CDR1 and CDR2 from the germline V gene are GTSNPN and SVGIG (reference sequence). CDR3 protein: CAWSVQSTGELFF. The CDR3 DNA is TGTGCCTGGAGCGTACAGAGCACCGGGGAGCTGTTTTTT.

This clone was counted once. J is TRBJ2-1 and V is TRBV4-2; TRBD2 agrees at 10 bases. The CDR3 sequence is 16 residues long. With V trimmed by 0 bases and J by 10 bases, 9 bases remained unmatched. The germline CDR1 and CDR2 sequences are LGHNA and YNFKEQ. The CDR3 DNA reads as TGTGCCAGCAGCCAAGAAGCGGGAGGGCCAGCGGGCGAGCAGTTCTTC. Amino acids: CASSQEAGGPAGEQFF.

This clone has just one count. This chain links TRBV19 with TRBJ1-1, with a weak D call TRBD1 (6 bases). Trimming removed 1 base at V and 4 bases at J, with 16 bases between. Germline lookup yields CDR1 LNHDA and CDR2 SQIVND (reference sequence). The CDR3 length is 16 residues. In DNA form, the CDR3 reads TGTGCCAGTAGTATAGGCGAAACAGGGAGGGGCACTGAAGCTTTCTTT. Encoded protein: CASSIGETGRGTEAFF.

The chain recombines TRBV18 with TRBJ1-1; D is uncertain. The length of the CDR3 is 12 residues. Germline CDR1 is KGHSH and CDR2 is LQKENI. Trimming cost V 10 bases and J 5 bases, with 14 bases left between them. In nucleotides, the CDR3 is TGTGCCACCCGGCAGGCTGTTACTGAAGCTTTCTTT. This encodes CATRQAVTEAFF.

The chain recombines TRBV18 with TRBJ2-5, with 14 bases that match TRBD2. Germline V gives CDR1 KGHSH, CDR2 LQKENI. V lost 5 bases to trimming and J lost 5 bases; unmatched junction nucleotides: 4. CDR3 length: 15 amino acids. DNA for the CDR3: TGTGCCAGCTCATCCGGGACTAGCGGGAGCGAGACCCAGTACTTC. This encodes CASSSGTSGSETQYF.

The chain recombines TRBV29-1 with TRBJ1-5, with D possibly TRBD1 on 5 matching bases. The CDR3 has 15 residues. Looked up from germline, CDR1 is SQVTM and CDR2 is ANQGSEA. Trimming took 7 bases from V and 4 from J, leaving 20 bases between them. CDR3 sequence reads: CSAGGGSGGNQPQHF. CDR3 bases: TGCAGCGCTGGGGGGGGGTCGGGCGGAAATCAGCCCCAGCATTTT.

The rearrangement joins TRBV2 to TRBJ2-1, with D perhaps TRBD2 (5 bases). Germline V lookup: CDR1 SNHLY, CDR2 FYNNEI. V shed 6 bases and J shed 0 bases, with 15 bases lying between them. The CDR3 contains 16 residues. The CDR3: CASRGGGRGSYNEQFF. CDR3 DNA sequence: TGTGCCAGCAGAGGCGGAGGACGGGGCTCCTACAATGAGCAGTTCTTC.

A few counts support this clone. The J gene is TRBJ1-1, the V gene TRBV27; 9 bases are shared with TRBD1. Germline values: CDR1 MNHEY, CDR2 SMNVEV (reference sequence). There are 16 residues in the CDR3. V dropped 3 bases and J dropped 4; count of bases not matched to a gene: 9. The CDR3 region is CASSFRPGTGITEAFF. The CDR3, as DNA: TGTGCCAGCAGTTTTCGTCCCGGGACAGGGATCACTGAAGCTTTCTTT.

This chain links TRBV15 with TRBJ1-5; D is uncertain. CDR1 and CDR2 from the germline V gene are LNHNV and YYDKDF (reference sequence). The CDR3 covers 15 residues. Trimming removed 0 bases at V and 6 bases at J, with 12 bases between. CDR3 DNA: TGTGCCACCAGCAGAGATCCGGGGTCGGGTCAGCCCCAGCATTTT. The encoded protein is CATSRDPGSGQPQHF.

The J gene is TRBJ2-3, the V gene TRBV4-1; TRBD2 aligns across 10 bases. Germline CDR1 is MGHRA and CDR2 is YSYEKL. CDR3 length equals 19 residues. V was pared by 1 base and J by 1 base, with 11 bases of the junction left unmatched. This CDR3 reads CASSQGASGRRSGTDTQYF. The CDR3 DNA reads TGCGCCAGCAGCCAAGGGGCTAGCGGGAGACGGTCGGGCACAGATACGCAGTATTTT.

Written as DNA, the CDR3 is TGTGCCAGCAGTGCTGACAGCTACGAGCAGTACTTC. As protein: CASSADSYEQYF. The chain employs TRBV6-1 and TRBJ2-7, with D perhaps TRBD1 (5 bases). Germline V lookup: CDR1 MNHNS, CDR2 SASEGT. The CDR3 totals 12 residues. V lost 4 bases to trimming and J lost 3 bases, with 7 bases between them.

The chain uses TRBV25-1 and TRBJ2-6; no reliable D call. The V and J ends lost 5 bases and 0 bases respectively, with 5 bases between them. The CDR3 has 14 amino acids. CDR1 is MGHDK, CDR2 SYGVNS, per germline. The CDR3 loop reads CASSISSGANVLTF. DNA of the CDR3: TGTGCCAGCAGTATATCCTCTGGGGCCAACGTCCTGACTTTC.

This clone was recorded only once. The chain has TRBV5-4 and TRBJ1-6; 7 bases map to TRBD1. Trimming at V came to 4 bases and at J to 9 bases, leaving 7 bases not matched to a gene. CDR3 length: 14 amino acids. CDR1 is SGHNT and CDR2 is YYREEE in the germline V gene (reference sequence). The CDR3 coding sequence is TGTGCCAGCAGCCCTGACAGGGCTGGTTCACCCCTCCACTTT. It yields the protein CASSPDRAGSPLHF.

The CDR3 DNA reads as TGCAGCGTTGGGAAGGACAATAGGGTAGGAAAGACCCAGTACTTC. Protein product: CSVGKDNRVGKTQYF. The genes are TRBV29-1 and TRBJ2-5, with D perhaps TRBD1 (5 bases). Deletions cut 4 bases from V and 6 bases from J, with 21 bases between. The CDR3 extends over 15 amino acids. Germline CDR1 is SQVTM and CDR2 is ANQGSEA.

The chain is built from TRBV5-1 and TRBJ2-7, with 7 positions matching TRBD2. V gave up 7 bases and J gave up 3 bases; unmatched junction bases: 7. This CDR3 is built from 13 residues. Germline CDR1 SGHRS, CDR2 YFSETQ. The CDR3 spells CASGLRGVYEQYF. DNA for the CDR3: TGCGCCAGCGGCCTACGGGGGGTCTACGAGCAGTACTTC.

This chain uses TRBV6-1 with TRBJ2-5, with a tentative D call TRBD1 (6 bases). The ends were cut back, 1 base at V and 4 bases at J, with 10 bases in the middle. The CDR3 runs to 14 residues. Germline V CDR1 and CDR2: MNHNS, SASEGT. CDR3 DNA: TGTGCCAGCAGTGAAGTGGGGGCCCCAGAGACCCAGTACTTC. It yields the protein CASSEVGAPETQYF.

The rearrangement uses TRBV10-3 and TRBJ1-5; D remains unclear. Germline lookup yields CDR1 ENHRY and CDR2 SYGVKD. CDR3 length: 15 residues. Between the trimmed V and J ends, which lost 4 bases and 1 base, there was a span of 11 bases. In nucleotides, the CDR3 is TGTGCCATCAGTGTAGCGGCAGGAAGCAATCAGCCCCAGCATTTT. Its translation is CAISVAAGSNQPQHF.

The J gene is TRBJ1-2, the V gene TRBV28, with 8 bases aligning to TRBD1. V gave up 5 bases and J gave up 8 bases; unmatched junction bases: 7. In germline, CDR1 is MDHEN, CDR2 SYDVKM. The CDR3 has 13 amino acids. CDR3 sequence reads: CASSLQGARGYTF. CDR3 nucleotide sequence: TGTGCCAGCAGTCTCCAGGGGGCGCGGGGCTACACCTTC.

J is TRBJ1-2 and V is TRBV30; D perhaps matches TRBD1 (6 bases). This CDR3 is 13 amino acids long. CDR1 GTSNPN and CDR2 SVGIG come from the germline V gene (reference sequence). The V end was cut by 4 bases, the J end by 4 bases, with 13 bases between. This CDR3 is CAWKQGQFYGYTF. Here the CDR3 DNA reads TGTGCCTGGAAACAGGGTCAGTTCTATGGCTACACCTTC.

The chain combines TRBV6-5 with TRBJ2-7; 12 bases agree with TRBD2. The trim removed 5 bases at V and 6 bases at J, leaving 5 bases unmatched. Per the germline V gene, CDR1 is MNHEY and CDR2 is SVGAGI. This CDR3 region has 14 residues. The DNA of the CDR3 is TGTGCCAGCAGTCAGACTAGCGGGAGAAGCGAGCAGTACTTC. Encoded protein: CASSQTSGRSEQYF.

The chain joins TRBV19 to TRBJ2-7, with TRBD1 identical over 7 bases. This CDR3 spans 13 amino acids. Germline V gene data show CDR1 as LNHDA and CDR2 as SQIVND (reference sequence). V dropped 9 bases and J dropped 1; count of bases not matched to a gene: 6. The CDR3 nucleotides read TGTGCCAGCAGGGGACAGCCGTCCTACGAGCAGTACTTC. Its protein is CASRGQPSYEQYF.

V gene TRBV6-4 combines with J gene TRBJ2-5; 7 bases align to TRBD2. Germline CDR1 is MRHNA and CDR2 is SNTAGT. CDR3 size: 16 residues. Germline trimming cut 9 bases from V and 6 bases from J; bases unmatched to any gene: 19. Written as DNA, the CDR3 is TGTGCCAGGTTCCCGACTAGCTCGGAGGTGGGAAAGACCCAGTACTTC. Protein sequence: CARFPTSSEVGKTQYF.

The rearrangement uses TRBV6-1 and TRBJ2-2, with 7 bases lining up with TRBD1. V trimming: 0 bases; J trimming: 2 bases; junction bases outside the gene matches: 6. From germline, CDR1 is MNHNS and CDR2 SASEGT. This CDR3 has 17 residues. The chain's CDR3 is CASSEAGNRGNTGELFF. Written as DNA, the CDR3 is TGTGCCAGCAGTGAAGCGGGGAACAGGGGAAACACCGGGGAGCTGTTTTTT.